The clone carrying this T cell receptor (beta chain) was counted at least ten times. The sample comes from a study of blood T cells in healthy people across ages. Primers used in a second PCR of roughly 6 to 11 cycles were a sample-barcoded 5' primer and a J-beta primer mix. TCRdb independently ran MiXCR on the 5' RACE reads; one entry per CDR3 protein. This sample carries under 850,000 distinct CDR3 sequences, about 36% of them seen once, and the ten largest clones take roughly 13%. The sequenced sample consisted of blood. The receptor's source is a young man in good health.

DNA of the CDR3: TGTGCCAGCAGTTCCACAGGTGGCACCGGGGAGCTGTTTTTT. It is translated as CASSSTGGTGELFF. The chain recombines TRBV12-3 or TRBV12-4 with TRBJ2-2, with TRBD1 as a possible D gene (5 bases). Deletions cut 4 bases from V and 4 bases from J, with 10 bases between. CDR3 length equals 14 residues.